The rows below give T cell receptor beta chains drawn from one sample of a study of identical twins. TCRdb processed the 5' RACE reads anew with MiXCR; each CDR3 protein has one entry. The profile shows hundreds of thousands of distinct CDR3 sequences, about 20% of them singletons. This same sample was also taken into another study, of T cells expressing NK-cell markers.

Sequencing input: PBMCs. These receptors were obtained from a woman aged 18-29 years in good health. Each CDR3 is given with its conserved first and last residue. D genes are given only for firm matches. Part of the rows lack a size; the others show once, few, many or a class for expanded clones.

J gene	V gene	D gene	clone size	CDR3 length	CDR3 DNA	CDR3 protein
TRBJ2-2	TRBV3-1	.	many	12	TGTGCCAGCAGCCATCGGACCGGGGAGCTGTTTTTT	CASSHRTGELFF
TRBJ2-7	TRBV27	.	.	15	TGTGCCAGCAAAAGGGGGGGGGCCACCCCCTACGAGCAGTACTTC	CASKRGGATPYEQYF
TRBJ2-7	TRBV5-8	.	.	17	TGTGCCAGCAGCCTCACATTACAGGGCGCCCTCAGCTACGAGCAGTACTTC	CASSLTLQGALSYEQYF
TRBJ2-5	TRBV18	.	.	14	TGTGCCAGCTCACCAGTGGTGACCCCGGGGGCCCAGTACTTC	CASSPVVTPGAQYF
TRBJ2-1	TRBV6-1	.	.	13	TGTGCCAGCGTCGCCCCCATTATCAGGGAGCAGTTCTTC	CASVAPIIREQFF
TRBJ2-1	TRBV7-2	TRBD2	.	13	TGTGCCAGCCGCAGAGGACTAGCTTTTGAGCAGTTCTTC	CASRRGLAFEQFF
TRBJ2-5	TRBV4-2	TRBD2	once	14	TGTGCCAGCAGCCCCGGGACTACGGAAGAGACCCAGTACTTC	CASSPGTTEETQYF
TRBJ2-5	TRBV20-1	TRBD2	.	13	TGCAGTGCTGCGGTAGCGGGGAGGGAGACCCAGTACTTC	CSAAVAGRETQYF
TRBJ2-5	TRBV4-3	.	few	17	TGCGCCAGCAGCCAAGATTTCTCTAGCGCGTACCAAGAGACCCAGTACTTC	CASSQDFSSAYQETQYF
TRBJ2-5	TRBV20-1	TRBD2	few	17	TGCAGTGCTAGAGATCTGGGCGGGAGGGCCGTGGAAGAGACCCAGTACTTC	CSARDLGGRAVEETQYF
TRBJ2-1	TRBV5-1	.	.	13	TGCGCCAGCCAAGACGAAAGCAGGGGCCGGCAGTTCTTC	CASQDESRGRQFF
TRBJ2-1	TRBV20-1	.	few	12	TGCAGTGCTAGTTTTCGTAACAATGAGCAGTTCTTC	CSASFRNNEQFF
TRBJ2-5	TRBV20-1	TRBD2	many	16	TGCAGTGCTAGAGATACGCTAGCGGGTACAAAAGAGACCCAGTACTTC	CSARDTLAGTKETQYF
TRBJ1-2	TRBV29-1	.	few	11	TGCAGCGTTCGGCGAACGTTCGGCTACACCTTC	CSVRRTFGYTF
TRBJ1-1	TRBV20-1	.	.	15	TGCAGTGCTATCATCAGGAGGGATTGGAACACTGAAGCTTTCTTT	CSAIIRRDWNTEAFF
TRBJ2-7	TRBV5-1	TRBD2	.	16	TGCGCCAGCAGCTTGGACCGCGGGGGGCCCTCCTACGAGCAGTACTTC	CASSLDRGGPSYEQYF
TRBJ2-3	TRBV20-1	TRBD1	many	14	TGCAGTGTCGGGACAGGGGCGTTCACAGATACGCAGTATTTT	CSVGTGAFTDTQYF
TRBJ2-3	TRBV5-1	.	few	15	TGCGCCAGCAGCTGGTACGGGGGAGGCACAGATACGCAGTATTTT	CASSWYGGGTDTQYF
TRBJ2-3	TRBV20-1	TRBD1	few	13	TGCAGTGCTCGTAAGACAGGGATTGACACGCAGTATTTT	CSARKTGIDTQYF
TRBJ1-4	TRBV5-5	TRBD1	few	16	TGTGCCAGCAGCTTCCGACAGGGCGCAACTAATGAAAAACTGTTTTTT	CASSFRQGATNEKLFF
TRBJ1-1	TRBV10-3	.	few	12	TGTGCCATCAGTGATTACGGGACTGAAGCTTTCTTT	CAISDYGTEAFF
TRBJ1-6	TRBV5-4	.	.	14	TGTGCCAGCAGCCCCCGGACCGTGGGTTCACCCCTCCACTTT	CASSPRTVGSPLHF
TRBJ1-2	TRBV9	.	many	14	TGTGCCAGCAGCGTAGGGGGAGGGACGGGAGGCTACACCTTC	CASSVGGGTGGYTF
TRBJ2-7	TRBV29-1	.	few	12	TGCAGCGTTGTAGAGCAGTCCTACGAGCAGTACTTC	CSVVEQSYEQYF
TRBJ2-1	TRBV20-1	TRBD2	few	14	TGCAGTGCTAGCGGACTAGCGGGAAGCCATGAGCAGTTCTTC	CSASGLAGSHEQFF
TRBJ1-2	TRBV18	.	many	13	TGTGCCAGCTCACCCGACGGAGCTGTTGGCTACACCTTC	CASSPDGAVGYTF
TRBJ1-6	TRBV20-1	.	many	12	TGCAGTGCTAGGACACCGGATTCACCCCTCCACTTT	CSARTPDSPLHF
TRBJ2-5	TRBV15	TRBD2	.	16	TGTGCCACCAGCAGAGATCCAGCGGGAGACCAAGAGACCCAGTACTTC	CATSRDPAGDQETQYF
TRBJ1-2	TRBV4-2	.	few	13	TGTGCCAGCAGCCAAGAAACAGGGATTGGCTACACCTTC	CASSQETGIGYTF
TRBJ1-4	TRBV5-1	.	few	12	TGCGCCAGCAGCTTGCAGGGGAGACAACTGTTTTTT	CASSLQGRQLFF
TRBJ1-6	TRBV20-1	TRBD1	.	16	TGCAGTGCTAGACAAAGACAGGGCTCCTATAATTCACCCCTCCACTTT	CSARQRQGSYNSPLHF
TRBJ2-1	TRBV20-1	.	.	16	TGCAGTGCTAGCTCAGTGGGCAGGGTGGAATACAATGAGCAGTTCTTC	CSASSVGRVEYNEQFF
TRBJ2-1	TRBV5-5	TRBD1	few	13	TGTGCCAGCAGCACCTTGACAGGGGATGAGCAGTTCTTC	CASSTLTGDEQFF
TRBJ2-7	TRBV29-1	.	many	14	TGCAGCGTTGACGGATCGGGCCTTTGGGACGAGCAGTACTTC	CSVDGSGLWDEQYF
TRBJ1-1	TRBV12-3/TRBV12-4	.	few	17	TGTGCCAGCAGGGGTGGGCAGGGACTTGCGATGAACACTGAAGCTTTCTTT	CASRGGQGLAMNTEAFF
TRBJ2-7	TRBV7-9	.	.	14	TGTGCCAGCAGCTCCACCATGGAGGGCTACGAGCAGTACTTC	CASSSTMEGYEQYF
TRBJ2-2	TRBV29-1	.	many	11	TGCAGCGTACGGGATTCCGGGGAGCTGTTTTTT	CSVRDSGELFF
TRBJ1-1	TRBV20-1	.	many	11	TGCAGTGCTAGATCAATTGAGTATGCTTTCTTT	CSARSIEYAFF
TRBJ2-3	TRBV20-1	TRBD2	many	13	TGCAGTGCTGAGGAGCGGGGTCTAGATACGCAGTATTTT	CSAEERGLDTQYF
TRBJ1-1	TRBV19	.	many	14	TGTGCCAGTAGTATACCAGGCAGTGGCACTGAAGCTTTCTTT	CASSIPGSGTEAFF
TRBJ1-4	TRBV7-9	.	.	12	TGTGCCAGCAGCTTACCGACGGAAAAACTGTTTTTT	CASSLPTEKLFF